Below, 20 T cell receptor beta chains from the same sample are listed, as sequenced in a study of T cell changes during pregnancy in multiple sclerosis (dated by TCRdb to about 2019). Receptor libraries were prepared by the immunoSEQ multiplex PCR assay. Entries here come from immuneACCESS through TCRdb and include only in-frame sequences with V and J called. Some clones fail to appear in such tables; in the studies checked, an unresolved V gene covers under half of the shortfall, and the cause of the remainder is unknown. The sample table holds 40,000 to 55,000 clones, of which around 90% were seen once. Jointly, the top ten make up 0.45% to 0.6% of the sample. This sample comprised CD4+ T cells from peripheral blood mononuclear cells, obtained in the first trimester of pregnancy. All receptors derive from a female donor with multiple sclerosis, enrolled in a pregnancy study.

This chain joins TRBV19 and TRBJ1-5; D is perhaps TRBD1 (6 bases). Trimming pared 7 bases from V and 2 bases from J, leaving 9 bases between. The CDR3 consists of 13 residues. Germline lookup yields CDR1 LNHDA and CDR2 SQIVND (reference sequence). CDR3 bases: TGTGCCAGTAAGGGGGTGGGCAATCAGCCCCAGCATTTT. Amino acids: CASKGVGNQPQHF.

The sample holds a few counts of this clone. The chain carries TRBV14 and TRBJ1-2; D unresolved. This CDR3 has 14 amino acids. The germline V gene has CDR1 SGHDN and CDR2 FVKESK. V shed 0 bases and J shed 4 bases, with 9 bases lying between them. As DNA, the CDR3 is TGTGCCAGCAGCCAAGATTGGGCAAGCTATGGCTACACCTTC. Protein sequence: CASSQDWASYGYTF. Filled out from reference TRBV14 and TRBJ1-2, the complete variable domain reads EAGVTQFPSHSVIEKGQTVTLRCDPISGHDNLYWYRRVMGKEIKFLLHFVKESKQDESGMPNNRFLAERTGGTYSTLKVQPAELEDSGVYFCASSQDWASYGYTFGSGTRLTVV.

The genes are TRBV6-1 and TRBJ2-7, with 8 nucleotides matching TRBD1. Looked up from germline, CDR1 is MNHNS and CDR2 is SASEGT. The CDR3 totals 13 residues. After removal of 9 bases from V and 7 bases from J, the junction contained 11 bases not matched to a gene. As DNA, the CDR3 is TGTGCCAGTCCCGGACAGGGACAGTTAGAGCAGTACTTC. Its translation is CASPGQGQLEQYF.

The genes are TRBV7-9 and TRBJ2-7; D possibly corresponds to TRBD1 (6 bases). This CDR3 is 14 amino acids long. The V end was cut by 4 bases, the J end by 1 base, with 11 bases between. In germline, CDR1 is SEHNR, CDR2 FQNEAQ (reference sequence). The CDR3, as DNA: TGTGCCAGCAGCTCTGGACAGTATTCCTACGAGCAGTACTTC. Its protein product is CASSSGQYSYEQYF.

The J gene is TRBJ2-2, the V gene TRBV27; TRBD2 agrees at 14 bases. Germline CDR1 MNHEY, CDR2 SMNVEV (reference sequence). Unmatched junction bases numbered 11, after V lost 5 bases and J lost 6 bases. The CDR3 is 18 amino acids. CDR3 DNA: TGTGCCAGCAGTCCCCTGACTAGCGGGAGGGCGGTCGCCGGGGAGCTGTTTTTT. Translation gives CASSPLTSGRAVAGELFF.

The J gene is TRBJ1-1, the V gene TRBV28; D perhaps matches TRBD1 (6 bases). Trimming removed 6 bases from V and 5 bases from J, with 16 bases in between. The CDR3 loop spans 14 amino acids. Germline assignment: CDR1 MDHEN and CDR2 SYDVKM. The CDR3 coding sequence is TGTGCCAGCAGGCGCCCCGCAGGGGAAACTGAAGCTTTCTTT. Protein product: CASRRPAGETEAFF.

This clone was detected once. The chain combines TRBV6-5 with TRBJ2-5; 11 bases fit TRBD1. The CDR3 is 16 amino acids. V was clipped by 1 base and J by 6 bases; unmatched bases: 7. The germline CDR1 and CDR2 sequences are MNHEY and SVGAGI. CDR3 bases: TGTGCCAGCAGTTACTTATGGGGACAGGGGGTAAAGACCCAGTACTTC. Translated: CASSYLWGQGVKTQYF.

This clone turned up a few times. The chain combines TRBV30 with TRBJ1-1, with 9 bases identical to TRBD1. The CDR3 consists of 14 residues. CDR1 is GTSNPN, CDR2 SVGIG, per germline (reference sequence). The junction had 12 bases not matched to a gene; V was cut back by 6 bases and J by 7 bases. As DNA, the CDR3 is TGTGCCTGTTATAGTACAGGGGGCAATGGTGAAGCTTTCTTT. Encoded protein: CACYSTGGNGEAFF. The variable domain in full, completed from reference TRBV30 and TRBJ1-1, reads SQTIHQWPATLVQPVGSPLSLECTVEGTSNPNLYWYRQAAGRGLQLLFYSVGIGQISSEVPQNLSASRPQDRQFILSSKKLLLSDSGFYLCACYSTGGNGEAFFGQGTRLTVV.

The rearrangement joins TRBV11-3 to TRBJ2-3; 7 bases are shared with TRBD2. From germline, CDR1 is SGHNT and CDR2 YENEEA. With V trimmed by 5 bases and J by 5 bases, 16 bases remained unmatched. CDR3 length: 17 amino acids. CDR3 sequence: CASSIPRQAGSGDTQYF. CDR3 coding DNA: TGTGCCAGCAGCATCCCCCGGCAAGCGGGAAGTGGAGATACGCAGTATTTT.

V gene TRBV7-9 combines with J gene TRBJ2-3; possibly TRBD2 for D (6 bases). The CDR3 runs to 15 residues. The germline V gene has CDR1 SEHNR and CDR2 FQNEAQ (reference sequence). V lost 2 bases, J lost 4 bases, and 13 bases lay in between. CDR3 bases: TGTGCCAGCAGCTTACGGGACGGGACTCCAGATACGCAGTATTTT. It specifies CASSLRDGTPDTQYF.

The chain joins TRBV2 to TRBJ1-2; perhaps TRBD1 as D (6 bases). Trimming removed 8 bases from V and 4 bases from J, with 20 bases in between. The CDR3 contains 15 residues. CDR1 is SNHLY and CDR2 is FYNNEI in the germline V gene. In nucleotides, the CDR3 is TGTGCCAGCTCCACACAGGGTGTACCTTCCTATGGCTACACCTTC. It specifies CASSTQGVPSYGYTF. Full variable domain (remainder filled in from reference TRBV2 and TRBJ1-2): EPEVTQTPSHQVTQMGQEVILRCVPISNHLYFYWYRQILGQKVEFLVSFYNNEISEKSEIFDDQFSVERPDGSNFTLKIRSTKLEDSAMYFCASSTQGVPSYGYTFGSGTRLTVV.

This CDR3 reads CASRGIAGANGELFF. DNA for the CDR3: TGTGCCAGCAGAGGCATAGCGGGAGCGAACGGGGAGCTGTTTTTT. The rearrangement links TRBV4-2 to TRBJ2-2; TRBD2 agrees at 9 bases. This CDR3 spans 15 amino acids. V was clipped by 6 bases and J by 7 bases; unmatched bases: 9. Germline values: CDR1 LGHNA, CDR2 YNFKEQ.

The V and J genes are TRBV1 and TRBJ2-7; the table's TRBD2 call for D was not verified on the DNA. TRBV1 has pseudogene status. CDR3 size: 14 residues. CDR3 sequence reads: CTSSQDSNFREQYF. CDR3 nucleotide sequence: TGCACCAGCAGCCAAGATTCGAACTTTCGCGAGCAGTACTTC.

The rearrangement links TRBV5-1 to TRBJ1-2; perhaps TRBD1 as D (5 bases). V lost 4 bases and J 4 bases, leaving 14 bases between the germline ends. The CDR3 is 14 residues long. Germline loops: CDR1 SGHRS, CDR2 YFSETQ. CDR3 sequence: CASSTSLGVYGYTF. CDR3 DNA: TGCGCCAGCAGCACTTCCCTAGGGGTCTATGGCTACACCTTC.

The V call is TRBV6-1, the J call TRBJ1-2; D uncertain. Trimming stripped 1 base from V and 4 bases from J, with 13 bases between. Germline assignment: CDR1 MNHNS and CDR2 SASEGT. The CDR3 spans 15 residues. CDR3 sequence reads: CASSEGLGDSYGYTF. Written as DNA, the CDR3 is TGTGCCAGCAGTGAAGGATTGGGAGATTCCTATGGCTACACCTTC.

This chain links TRBV6-5 with TRBJ2-5, with TRBD2 as a possible D gene (5 bases). The CDR3 length is 14 residues. From germline, CDR1 is MNHEY and CDR2 SVGAGI. Trimming removed 6 bases from V and 5 bases from J, with 16 bases in between. The CDR3 DNA is TGTGCCAGCAGACAACTAGGAAAGGATGAGACCCAGTACTTC. It translates to CASRQLGKDETQYF.

The gene calls are TRBV27 and TRBJ1-1; 8 bases are a match to TRBD1. J was trimmed by 1 base and V by 5 bases; bases with no gene match: 9. The CDR3 totals 16 residues. CDR1 MNHEY and CDR2 SMNVEV come from the germline V gene (reference sequence). The CDR3 region is CASSPRTGTGNTEAFF. CDR3 sequence (DNA): TGTGCCAGCAGTCCCAGGACAGGGACGGGGAACACTGAAGCTTTCTTT.

This chain connects TRBV15 to TRBJ2-2; TRBD2 matches 10 bases. The trim removed 6 bases at V and 4 bases at J, leaving 11 bases unmatched. Germline V gives CDR1 LNHNV, CDR2 YYDKDF (reference sequence). CDR3 size: 17 residues. The CDR3 DNA follows: TGTGCCACCAGACTAGCGGGGCGAATACAGTCCACCGGGGAGCTGTTTTTT. It encodes CATRLAGRIQSTGELFF.

The V and J genes are TRBV1 and TRBJ2-7; the DNA was not used to check the table's D call, TRBD2. TRBV1 is termed a pseudogene. CDR3 length: 20 residues. The CDR3 sequence: CTSSQEMECSGRRGSYEQYF. The CDR3 bases are TGCACCAGCAGCCAAGAAATGGAGTGTAGCGGGAGGAGGGGCTCCTACGAGCAGTACTTC.

The chain uses TRBV6-1 and TRBJ1-2, with TRBD1 matching over 7 bases. Germline CDR1 and CDR2: MNHNS and SASEGT. This CDR3 is 15 amino acids long. J was trimmed by 2 bases and V by 7 bases; bases with no gene match: 10. The CDR3 is CASNPGGSLNYGYTF. CDR3 nucleotide sequence: TGTGCCAGCAACCCAGGGGGTTCGCTCAACTATGGCTACACCTTC.